Here is one T cell receptor beta chain with its context. The target antigen is unknown. CDR1 and CDR2 from the germline V gene are SGHDN and FVKESK. This CDR3 is built from 14 residues. The V segment lost 6 bases and the J segment 3 bases; nucleotides outside the gene matches: 5. The sample belongs to a study of cytomegalovirus exposure and HLA in healthy donors. General study findings and limits: Researchers reported in a later analysis that common viral pathogens appeared linked to several top clusters. In a later analysis, V- and J-gene trimming of beta chains associated with a DCLRE1C missense variant, replicated independently.

Primers included in the PCR were 60 Vbeta and 13 Jbeta primers. Using immunoSEQ multiplex PCR, the repertoire was profiled, and TCRdb retains in-frame clones only, with some absent. This table has around 160,000 clones, around 80% appearing once. This rearrangement joins TRBV14 to TRBJ2-7, with 10 bases identical to TRBD1. Sequencing was performed on PBMCs. The TCR comes from a human donor in good health. The CDR3 DNA follows: TGTGCCAGCAGTCGAGACAGGGGGCTCTACGAGCAGTACTTC. Protein sequence: CASSRDRGLYEQYF.